The present entry profiles one T cell receptor beta chain with its context. Germline-derived CDR1 and CDR2 are MDHEN and SYDVKM. Trimming removed 2 bases from V and 4 bases from J, with 15 bases in between. The CDR3 spans 16 residues. This entry comes from a study of OX40 agonist ivuxolimab in advanced cancers. Study-wide context: Three patients had partial responses: one hepatocellular carcinoma, two cutaneous melanoma.

Some clones are missing from TCRdb's copy, which holds only in-frame ones; the method was immunoSEQ multiplex PCR. The data show about 88,000 clones, 75% to 90% seen once. This chain connects TRBV28 to TRBJ1-3; TRBD1 is a possible D gene (6 bases). Sequences were derived from CD4+ or CD8+ T cells sorted from blood, sampled in a trial of the OX40 agonist ivuxolimab. This receptor was identified in an adult with an advanced solid tumor such as melanoma, head and neck, liver or kidney cancer. For the CDR3, the DNA is TGTGCCAGCAGTTTAGGGGGCTCGGGGTACGGAAACACCATATATTTT. Its protein is CASSLGGSGYGNTIYF.